One sample yielded the 28 T cell receptor beta chains listed below, sequenced in a study of OX40 agonist ivuxolimab in advanced cancers. This table comes from immunoSEQ multiplex PCR, and its TCRdb copy is limited to in-frame clones, with some not included. This sample has fewer than 120,000 clones; around 90% occur once, and the top ten carry approximately 0.29%. Source: CD4+ or CD8+ T cells sorted from blood, taken in a trial of the OX40 agonist ivuxolimab. These receptors came from an adult with an advanced solid tumor such as melanoma, head and neck, liver or kidney cancer.

The chain has TRBV28 and TRBJ2-3; 10 bases are a match to TRBD2. CDR3 length: 15 residues. Germline CDR1 and CDR2: MDHEN and SYDVKM. V shed 5 bases and J 3 bases; nucleotides not matched to a gene: 5. The CDR3: CASSPPGLATDTQYF. In DNA form, the CDR3 reads TGTGCCAGCAGTCCGCCGGGACTAGCGACAGATACGCAGTATTTT.

V gene TRBV7-9 combines with J gene TRBJ2-2; TRBD1 aligns across 10 bases. The CDR3 sequence is 15 residues long. Per germline, CDR1 SEHNR and CDR2 FQNEAQ (reference sequence). The ends lost 5 bases at V and 7 bases at J; junction bases unmatched: 7. The CDR3 region has the DNA TGTGCCAGCAGCCTATCGGGACAGGGGAACGGGGAGCTGTTTTTT. It codes for CASSLSGQGNGELFF.

The chain has TRBV10-3 and TRBJ1-3, with 10 nucleotides matching TRBD1. CDR1 and CDR2 from the germline V gene are ENHRY and SYGVKD. The CDR3 extends over 13 amino acids. V shed 7 bases, J shed 9 bases, and the junction held 6 bases outside the gene matches. The CDR3 loop reads CAIIDRGLGTIYF. The DNA for the CDR3 is TGTGCCATCATTGACAGGGGGCTTGGCACCATATATTTT.

This chain connects TRBV10-3 to TRBJ1-2; D not certain. Germline CDR1 is ENHRY and CDR2 is SYGVKD. Trimming took 0 bases from V and 4 from J, leaving 9 bases between them. The CDR3 sequence is 14 residues long. CDR3 sequence reads: CAISESLGSYGYTF. CDR3 sequence (DNA): TGTGCCATCAGTGAGTCTCTCGGAAGCTATGGCTACACCTTC.

V usage is TRBV5-1 and J usage is TRBJ2-1; 11 positions agree with TRBD2. In germline, CDR1 is SGHRS, CDR2 YFSETQ. Trimming at V came to 0 bases and at J to 8 bases, leaving 7 bases not matched to a gene. This CDR3 has 16 residues. CDR3 bases: TGCGCCAGCAGCTTGGCCGCGGTAGCGGGGGGGCATGAGCAGTTCTTC. Protein: CASSLAAVAGGHEQFF. The variable domain in full, completed from reference TRBV5-1 and TRBJ2-1, reads KAGVTQTPRYLIKTRGQQVTLSCSPISGHRSVSWYQQTPGQGLQFLFEYFSETQRNKGNFPGRFSGRQFSNSRSEMNVSTLELGDSALYLCASSLAAVAGGHEQFFGPGTRLTVL.

The V gene is TRBV4-2, the J gene TRBJ1-1; D is undetermined. The CDR3 has 16 residues. Per germline, CDR1 LGHNA and CDR2 YNFKEQ. V lost 0 bases and J lost 4, with 15 bases in between. DNA of the CDR3: TGTGCCAGCAGCCAAGAAGAAGGACGGGTACTCACTGAAGCTTTCTTT. Protein sequence: CASSQEEGRVLTEAFF.

The chain is built from TRBV5-4 and TRBJ2-1; possibly TRBD1 or TRBD2 for D (5 bases each). Looked up from germline, CDR1 is SGHNT and CDR2 is YYREEE (reference sequence). Trimming took 0 bases from V and 9 from J, leaving 16 bases between them. This CDR3 is 15 amino acids long. For the CDR3, the DNA is TGTGCCAGCAGCTTGGCGGGACCAGATAGTGCTGAGCAGTTCTTC. Protein product: CASSLAGPDSAEQFF.

The chain combines TRBV5-1 with TRBJ1-2; 10 bases agree with TRBD1. The trim removed 4 bases at V and 4 bases at J, leaving 7 bases unmatched. Germline V lookup: CDR1 SGHRS, CDR2 YFSETQ. The CDR3 consists of 15 residues. CDR3 bases: TGCGCCAGCAGCCCGAGGACAGGGGGGAGCTATGGCTACACCTTC. Translated, it gives CASSPRTGGSYGYTF.

The J gene is TRBJ2-2, the V gene TRBV9; D may be TRBD2 (5 bases). The germline V gene encodes CDR1 SGDLS and CDR2 YYNGEE. This CDR3 has 16 residues. Trimming removed 1 base from V and 7 bases from J, with 17 bases in between. The CDR3 sequence: CASSVPAASGGGELFF. The CDR3 region has the DNA TGTGCCAGCAGCGTACCGGCGGCTAGTGGAGGCGGGGAGCTGTTTTTT.

This clone was picked up a small number of times. The J gene is TRBJ2-7, the V gene TRBV27; a possible D gene is TRBD2 (6 bases). Germline loops: CDR1 MNHEY, CDR2 SMNVEV (reference sequence). V lost 5 bases, J lost 2 bases, and 13 bases lay in between. This CDR3 is built from 14 residues. CDR3 region: CASSPRLDPYEQYF. CDR3 nucleotide sequence: TGTGCCAGCAGTCCCCGACTAGATCCCTACGAGCAGTACTTC.

The chain links TRBV29-1 to TRBJ2-7, with D unclear. Trimming shortened V by 5 bases and J by 0 bases, and 5 bases separated the two germline ends. CDR1 and CDR2 (germline): SQVTM, ANQGSEA. This CDR3 contains 11 residues. CDR3 nucleotides: TGCAGCGTTTTGCTCTCCTACGAGCAGTACTTC. Protein sequence: CSVLLSYEQYF.

V and J are TRBV7-3 and TRBJ1-2; tentatively, D is TRBD1 (5 bases). CDR1 SGHTA and CDR2 FQGTGA come from the germline V gene. The CDR3 has 15 residues. V was trimmed by 1 base and J by 3 bases, leaving 12 bases between them. The DNA of the CDR3 is TGTGCCAGCAGCTTAAATCGTCGGGGCCACTATGGCTACACCTTC. It specifies CASSLNRRGHYGYTF.

The rearrangement links TRBV30 to TRBJ2-2, with 9 bases that match TRBD1. Germline V gene data show CDR1 as GTSNPN and CDR2 as SVGIG (reference sequence). The CDR3 covers 15 residues. V dropped 3 bases and J dropped 7; count of bases not matched to a gene: 9. CDR3 coding DNA: TGTGCCTGGAGGGCCGACAGGGGGAGTATCGGGGAGCTGTTTTTT. Its translation: CAWRADRGSIGELFF.

This chain links TRBV5-1 with TRBJ2-7; tentatively, D is TRBD1 (6 bases). The V end was cut by 4 bases, the J end by 0 bases, with 14 bases between. The CDR3 is 15 residues long. The V gene's germline CDR1 is SGHRS and CDR2 YFSETQ. In DNA form, the CDR3 reads TGCGCCAGCAGCCCTGGGACACTCCTCTCCTACGAGCAGTACTTC. As protein: CASSPGTLLSYEQYF.

V and J are TRBV7-9 and TRBJ1-2; no firm D call. The CDR3 runs 13 residues. From germline, CDR1 is SEHNR and CDR2 FQNEAQ (reference sequence). Trimming pared 1 base from V and 2 bases from J, leaving 5 bases between. CDR3 loop: CASSLVPNYGYTF. Here the CDR3 DNA reads TGTGCCAGCAGCTTAGTTCCGAACTATGGCTACACCTTC.

The genes are TRBV7-2 and TRBJ2-1; D not certain. The V end was cut by 1 base, the J end by 7 bases, with 11 bases between. Germline lookup yields CDR1 SGHTA and CDR2 FQGNSA. This CDR3 comprises 14 residues. DNA of the CDR3: TGTGCCAGCAGCTTAGAAGCTAGATGGAATGAGCAGTTCTTC. Protein sequence: CASSLEARWNEQFF.

This rearrangement joins TRBV4-2 to TRBJ1-3; D is ambiguous. The ends were cut back, 1 base at V and 4 bases at J, with 14 bases in the middle. The germline CDR1 and CDR2 sequences are LGHNA and YNFKEQ. This CDR3 is built from 16 residues. Here the CDR3 reads CASSQGAYGSGNTIYF. CDR3 bases: TGTGCCAGCAGCCAAGGAGCTTACGGAAGCGGAAACACCATATATTTT.

This clone was counted between two and nine times. This chain links TRBV5-4 with TRBJ1-2; D unclear. CDR3 length equals 12 residues. Per the germline V gene, CDR1 is SGHNT and CDR2 is YYREEE (reference sequence). Trimming left V 4 bases short and J 4 bases short, with 8 bases between. In DNA, the CDR3 is TGTGCCAGCAGCGGCGAGGGCTATGGCTACACCTTC. As protein: CASSGEGYGYTF.

The chain is built from TRBV28 and TRBJ2-1, with TRBD2 as a possible D gene (6 bases). The germline gives CDR1 MDHEN, CDR2 SYDVKM. This CDR3 is 13 amino acids long. V was cut by 7 bases and J by 4 bases, with 11 bases left in between. In nucleotides, the CDR3 is TGTGCCAGCAACCGAGGAGGGTACAATGAGCAGTTCTTC. This sequence encodes CASNRGGYNEQFF.

The CDR3: CASSQSAGADTQYF. In DNA, the CDR3 is TGCGCCAGCAGTCAATCGGCAGGGGCAGATACGCAGTATTTT. This sequence joins TRBV23-1 and TRBJ2-3, with a tentative D call TRBD1 (6 bases). TRBV23-1 has ORF status, its function being uncertain. V was clipped by 0 bases and J by 4 bases, with 8 bases between them. CDR3 length: 14 amino acids.

The table lists this clone with a few counts. The J gene is TRBJ1-2, the V gene TRBV27; a weak D match, TRBD1 (5 bases). V was trimmed by 2 bases and J by 3 bases, leaving 10 bases between them. The CDR3 contains 14 residues. The germline gives CDR1 MNHEY, CDR2 SMNVEV (reference sequence). As DNA, the CDR3 is TGTGCCAGCAGTTTAGGGGGAGCAGACTATGGCTACACCTTC. Its translation is CASSLGGADYGYTF.

The chain recombines TRBV5-6 with TRBJ2-1; D is unclear. The CDR3 is 15 residues long. The V gene lost 0 bases and the J gene lost 2 bases, with 9 bases spanning the gap. The germline V gene encodes CDR1 SGHDT and CDR2 YYEEEE. CDR3 residues: CASSLVNLAYNEQFF. The CDR3 DNA sequence: TGTGCCAGCAGCTTGGTGAACCTAGCCTACAATGAGCAGTTCTTC.

The genes are TRBV28 and TRBJ2-1, with a tentative D call TRBD1 (5 bases). Trimming took off 3 bases at V and 5 bases at J, with 8 bases between the two ends. Per germline, CDR1 MDHEN and CDR2 SYDVKM. The CDR3 consists of 13 residues. In nucleotides, the CDR3 is TGTGCCAGCAGTTTGCTCAGGGACAATGAGCAGTTCTTC. Its protein product is CASSLLRDNEQFF.

J is TRBJ2-2 and V is TRBV5-1, with a tentative D call TRBD2 (6 bases). This CDR3 contains 17 residues. Trimming removed 2 bases at V and 0 bases at J, with 14 bases between. Germline V gene data show CDR1 as SGHRS and CDR2 as YFSETQ. CDR3 nucleotides: TGCGCCAGCAGCTTTGCACTAGCTACTTCGAACACCGGGGAGCTGTTTTTT. This encodes CASSFALATSNTGELFF.

This chain joins TRBV6-6 and TRBJ1-1; possible D gene TRBD1, 5 bases. Germline CDR1 reads MNHNY; CDR2 reads SVGAGI (reference sequence). The CDR3 consists of 13 residues. V lost 7 bases to trimming and J lost 1 base, with 10 bases between them. CDR3 in DNA: TGTGCCAGCAATACAGGATCGAACACTGAAGCTTTCTTT. Translating it yields CASNTGSNTEAFF.

The chain is built from TRBV5-4 and TRBJ2-1; tentative D call: TRBD2 (6 bases). The germline V gene encodes CDR1 SGHNT and CDR2 YYREEE (reference sequence). V gave up 0 bases and J gave up 8 bases, with 15 bases separating them. The CDR3 has 15 amino acids. This chain's CDR3 is CASSLGSGVLYEQFF. CDR3 bases: TGTGCCAGCAGCTTGGGGTCGGGGGTATTGTATGAGCAGTTCTTC.

Details on this clone: Different DNA sequences within this sample yield the same CDR3. This rearrangement joins TRBV7-2 to TRBJ1-5; no reliable D call. Germline loops: CDR1 SGHTA, CDR2 FQGNSA. This CDR3 is built from 13 residues. V was clipped by 1 base and J by 4 bases, with 5 bases between them. The CDR3 is CASSLDGNQPQHF. The CDR3 nucleotides read TGTGCCAGCAGCTTAGACGGTAATCAGCCCCAGCATTTT.

This chain connects TRBV4-2 to TRBJ2-7, with no clear D. CDR3 length: 15 amino acids. The germline CDR1 and CDR2 sequences are LGHNA and YNFKEQ. With 1 base removed from V and 0 bases from J, the gap between germline ends came to 10 bases. As DNA, the CDR3 is TGTGCCAGCAGCCAAGTAGATGGCAGCTCCTACGAGCAGTACTTC. It codes for CASSQVDGSSYEQYF.